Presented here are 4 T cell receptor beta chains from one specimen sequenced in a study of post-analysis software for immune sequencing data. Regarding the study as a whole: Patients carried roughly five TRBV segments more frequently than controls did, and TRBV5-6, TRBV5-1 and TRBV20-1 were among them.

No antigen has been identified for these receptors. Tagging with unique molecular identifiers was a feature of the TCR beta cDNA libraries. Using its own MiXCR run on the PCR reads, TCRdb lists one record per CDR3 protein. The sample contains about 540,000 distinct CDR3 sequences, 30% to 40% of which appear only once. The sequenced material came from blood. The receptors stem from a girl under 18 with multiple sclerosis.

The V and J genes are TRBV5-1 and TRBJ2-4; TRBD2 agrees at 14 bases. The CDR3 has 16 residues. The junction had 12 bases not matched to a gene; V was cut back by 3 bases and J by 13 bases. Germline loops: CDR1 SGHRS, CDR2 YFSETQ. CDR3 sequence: CASSSPPGLAGVEQYF. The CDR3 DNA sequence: TGCGCCAGCAGCTCCCCCCCGGGACTAGCGGGGGTTGAGCAGTACTTC.

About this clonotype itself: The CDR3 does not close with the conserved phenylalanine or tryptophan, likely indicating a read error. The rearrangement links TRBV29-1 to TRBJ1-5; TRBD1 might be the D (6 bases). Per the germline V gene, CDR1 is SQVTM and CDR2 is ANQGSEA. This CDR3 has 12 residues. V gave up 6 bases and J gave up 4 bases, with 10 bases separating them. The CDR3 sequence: CSVGTQNQPQHV. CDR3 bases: TGCAGCGTCGGGACACAGAATCAGCCCCAGCATGTT.

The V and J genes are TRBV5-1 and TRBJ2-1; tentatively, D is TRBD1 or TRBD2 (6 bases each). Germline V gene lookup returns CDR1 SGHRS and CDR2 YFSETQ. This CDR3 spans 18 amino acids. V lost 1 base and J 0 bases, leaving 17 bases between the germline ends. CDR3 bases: TGCGCCAGCAGCTTGATTGCAGTGGGGGGCAACTCCTACAATGAGCAGTTCTTC. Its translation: CASSLIAVGGNSYNEQFF.

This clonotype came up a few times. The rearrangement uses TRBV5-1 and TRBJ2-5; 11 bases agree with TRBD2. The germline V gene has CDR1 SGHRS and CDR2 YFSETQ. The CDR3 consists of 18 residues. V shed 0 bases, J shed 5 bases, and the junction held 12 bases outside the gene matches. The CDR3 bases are TGCGCCAGCAGCTTGGCCTCGAGTAGCGGGGGGGCCGTGGAGACCCAGTACTTC. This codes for CASSLASSSGGAVETQYF. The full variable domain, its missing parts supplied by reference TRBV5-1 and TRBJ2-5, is KAGVTQTPRYLIKTRGQQVTLSCSPISGHRSVSWYQQTPGQGLQFLFEYFSETQRNKGNFPGRFSGRQFSNSRSEMNVSTLELGDSALYLCASSLASSSGGAVETQYFGPGTRLLVL.